Shown below are 32 T cell receptor beta chains from a single sample sequenced in a study of blood T cell repertoires in COVID-19. The repertoire was sequenced with immunoSEQ multiplex PCR; TCRdb's copy has only in-frame clones and lacks some. The sample lists a few hundred thousand clones; 80% to 90% were seen once. The specimen sequenced was peripheral blood. All receptors derive from a man in his 60s with acute or convalescent COVID-19.

The J gene is TRBJ2-7, the V gene TRBV6-5; maybe TRBD1 (5 bases). The CDR3 extends over 13 amino acids. CDR1 and CDR2 (germline): MNHEY, SVGAGI. Between the trimmed V and J ends, which lost 0 bases and 6 bases, there was a span of 9 bases. The CDR3 protein is CASSYSGESEQYF. DNA of the CDR3: TGTGCCAGCAGTTACTCAGGGGAATCCGAGCAGTACTTC.

This clone was seen only once. The chain is built from TRBV11-2 and TRBJ1-5; TRBD1 is a possible D gene (6 bases). V was shortened by 0 bases and J by 2 bases, with 11 bases between the two germline ends. The germline V gene has CDR1 SGHAT and CDR2 FQNNGV. The CDR3 consists of 16 residues. This CDR3 is CASSLDRGSGNQPQHF. The CDR3 region has the DNA TGTGCCAGCAGCTTAGACAGGGGCTCGGGCAATCAGCCCCAGCATTTT.

The chain has TRBV28 and TRBJ2-5; the match to TRBD1 covers 10 bases. The CDR3 extends over 14 amino acids. V lost 5 bases and J lost 3; bases outside the gene matches: 3. Germline CDR1 and CDR2: MDHEN and SYDVKM. The CDR3 is CASSGTGEEETQYF. The CDR3 region has the DNA TGTGCCAGCAGTGGGACAGGGGAAGAAGAGACCCAGTACTTC. Complete variable domain (other parts from reference TRBV28 and TRBJ2-5): DVKVTQSSRYLVKRTGEKVFLECVQDMDHENMFWYRQDPGLGLRLIYFSYDVKMKEKGDIPEGYSVSREKKERFSLILESASTNQTSMYLCASSGTGEEETQYFGPGTRLLVL.

V gene TRBV10-3 combines with J gene TRBJ2-5; TRBD2 matches 9 bases. Germline V gene data show CDR1 as ENHRY and CDR2 as SYGVKD. J lost 5 bases, V lost 6 bases, and 10 bases had no gene match. CDR3 length equals 15 residues. For the CDR3, the DNA is TGTGCCATCAGCGGGAGTAGACTAGCGGTGGAGACCCAGTACTTC. Translation gives CAISGSRLAVETQYF.

The chain has TRBV28 and TRBJ1-5; D perhaps matches TRBD1 (6 bases). CDR1 is MDHEN and CDR2 is SYDVKM in the germline V gene. Trimming removed 5 bases from V and 1 base from J, with 12 bases in between. The CDR3 runs to 15 residues. The chain's CDR3 is CASSRGFGSNQPQHF. The CDR3 DNA reads as TGTGCCAGCAGTAGGGGGTTTGGGAGCAATCAGCCCCAGCATTTT.

The gene calls are TRBV6-5 and TRBJ1-4; TRBD1 matches at 8 bases. With 0 bases clipped from V and 3 bases from J, the junction kept 0 bases outside the gene matches. The CDR3 length is 15 residues. Germline V gene sequence: CDR1 MNHEY, CDR2 SVGAGI. The CDR3 bases are TGTGCCAGCAGTTACTCGACAGGGGCTAATGAAAAACTGTTTTTT. Its translation: CASSYSTGANEKLFF.

This chain's CDR3 is CASSPFGQGYNEKLFF. In DNA, the CDR3 is TGTGCCAGCAGCCCGTTCGGACAGGGGTATAATGAAAAACTGTTTTTT. The chain employs TRBV11-3 and TRBJ1-4, with 9 nucleotides matching TRBD1. The CDR3 spans 16 residues. Trimming cost V 5 bases and J 4 bases; bases outside gene matches: 8. Germline CDR1 reads SGHNT; CDR2 reads YENEEA.

The V call is TRBV28, the J call TRBJ2-7; 7 bases map to TRBD1. The junction had 11 bases not matched to a gene; V was cut back by 5 bases and J by 1 base. The CDR3 sequence is 16 residues long. Germline values: CDR1 MDHEN, CDR2 SYDVKM. The DNA of the CDR3 is TGTGCCAGCAGTCCCCTGCACAGGGGAGTTTCCTACGAGCAGTACTTC. This gives the protein CASSPLHRGVSYEQYF.

In the case of this clone: The junction shows a germline mismatch at one end, possibly a read error. The V gene is TRBV11-3, the J gene TRBJ2-7, with D perhaps matching TRBD2 (11 bases). Germline assignment: CDR1 SGHNT and CDR2 YENEEA. The CDR3 is 15 amino acids. The CDR3 region is CASSSGTGVLAGAHF. In DNA form, the CDR3 reads TGTGCCAGCAGCTCCGGGACAGGGGTACTAGCGGGAGCCCACTTC.

The count of this clone is one. The J gene is TRBJ1-1, the V gene TRBV27; D uncertain. The CDR3 length is 15 residues. V lost 0 bases and J lost 1, with 9 bases in between. Germline V CDR1 and CDR2: MNHEY, SMNVEV (reference sequence). In nucleotides, the CDR3 is TGTGCCAGCAGTTTATCATACTCGAGGAACACTGAAGCTTTCTTT. The encoded protein is CASSLSYSRNTEAFF.

The genes are TRBV6-1 and TRBJ2-1; TRBD1 agrees at 8 bases. J gave up 1 base and V 2 bases, and 1 base lay outside the gene matches. In germline, CDR1 is MNHNS, CDR2 SASEGT. The CDR3 length is 15 residues. The CDR3 loop is CASSEYRGSYNEQFF. The CDR3 region has the DNA TGTGCCAGCAGTGAATACAGGGGGTCCTACAATGAGCAGTTCTTC.

This chain uses TRBV10-3 with TRBJ2-5, with unresolved D. Looked up from germline, CDR1 is ENHRY and CDR2 is SYGVKD. The CDR3 length is 13 residues. Trimming cost V 3 bases and J 5 bases, with 10 bases left between them. For the CDR3, the DNA is TGTGCCATCAGTGAATTGGCTTACGAGACCCAGTACTTC. This translates into CAISELAYETQYF.

V gene TRBV28 combines with J gene TRBJ1-2, with 9 bases matching TRBD1. This CDR3 comprises 13 residues. Germline V gene data show CDR1 as MDHEN and CDR2 as SYDVKM. After removal of 6 bases from V and 5 bases from J, the junction contained 4 bases not matched to a gene. The CDR3: CASSRDREYGYTF. The CDR3 coding sequence is TGTGCCAGCAGCCGGGACAGGGAATATGGCTACACCTTC.

DNA of the CDR3: TGTGCCAGCAGTCCTTTGACAGGGGGCCTCTACTACGAGCAGTACTTC. Translated, it gives CASSPLTGGLYYEQYF. The J gene is TRBJ2-7, the V gene TRBV2; TRBD1 agrees at 10 bases. Germline values: CDR1 SNHLY, CDR2 FYNNEI. This CDR3 comprises 16 residues. The V gene end was trimmed by 5 bases and the J gene end by 3 bases; junction bases not matched to a gene: 10.

This chain connects TRBV15 to TRBJ2-7, with TRBD1 as a possible D gene (6 bases). Germline CDR1 and CDR2: LNHNV and YYDKDF (reference sequence). V lost 0 bases and J 0 bases, leaving 15 bases between the germline ends. There are 17 residues in the CDR3. In nucleotides, the CDR3 is TGTGCCACCAGCAGAGATTTGGGGGCCCGGATCTCCTACGAGCAGTACTTC. Its protein is CATSRDLGARISYEQYF.

J is TRBJ2-5 and V is TRBV7-2; 10 bases match TRBD1. CDR3 length: 16 residues. Germline values: CDR1 SGHTA, CDR2 FQGNSA. V trimming: 5 bases; J trimming: 6 bases; junction bases outside the gene matches: 12. The CDR3 protein is CASSASPGQGRKTQYF. CDR3 sequence (DNA): TGTGCCAGCAGCGCCTCGCCGGGACAGGGGAGGAAGACCCAGTACTTC.

The table lists this clone with a count of one. V usage is TRBV12-5 and J usage is TRBJ2-1; 9 bases are a match to TRBD1. The CDR3 is made up of 14 amino acids. The junction had 6 bases not matched to a gene; V was cut back by 7 bases and J by 5 bases. Germline CDR1 reads LGHNT; CDR2 reads FRNRAP. This CDR3 reads CASASGTGNNEQFF. In DNA form, the CDR3 reads TGTGCTAGTGCCTCCGGGACAGGGAACAATGAGCAGTTCTTC.

The V gene is TRBV11-2, the J gene TRBJ2-7; 9 bases map to TRBD1. The V segment lost 3 bases and the J segment 5 bases; nucleotides outside the gene matches: 8. The CDR3 covers 15 residues. CDR1 and CDR2 (germline): SGHAT, FQNNGV. The DNA of the CDR3 is TGTGCCAGCAGCTTGGGGGGGGACAGGGCCCACGAGCAGTACTTC. It specifies CASSLGGDRAHEQYF.

This chain joins TRBV4-1 and TRBJ2-1; 8 nucleotides match TRBD1. Germline V gene sequence: CDR1 MGHRA, CDR2 YSYEKL. The V segment lost 4 bases and the J segment 7 bases; nucleotides outside the gene matches: 6. The CDR3 is 14 amino acids. Here the CDR3 reads CASSPDRGPNEQFF. CDR3 bases: TGCGCCAGCAGCCCTGACAGGGGCCCGAATGAGCAGTTCTTC.

This clone was observed a handful of times. Here the CDR3 reads CASRLAGQDNEQFF. The DNA for the CDR3 is TGTGCCTCCCGACTAGCGGGTCAGGACAATGAGCAGTTCTTC. The V gene is TRBV4-2, the J gene TRBJ2-1, with 10 bases matching TRBD2. Germline loops: CDR1 LGHNA, CDR2 YNFKEQ. J was trimmed by 5 bases and V by 11 bases; bases with no gene match: 9. CDR3 size: 14 residues.

This clone was counted once. The chain is built from TRBV7-9 and TRBJ1-1; D is possibly TRBD1 (6 bases). From germline, CDR1 is SEHNR and CDR2 FQNEAQ (reference sequence). With 2 bases removed from V and 1 base from J, the gap between germline ends came to 11 bases. The CDR3 totals 15 residues. The CDR3 here is CASSLSQGSNTEAFF. The CDR3 DNA reads as TGTGCCAGCAGCTTATCGCAGGGGTCGAACACTGAAGCTTTCTTT.

This clone was picked up one time. This chain connects TRBV10-3 to TRBJ1-3; no clear D gene. The germline V gene has CDR1 ENHRY and CDR2 SYGVKD. This CDR3 contains 13 residues. V was shortened by 0 bases and J by 4 bases, with 4 bases between the two germline ends. CDR3 region: CAISESRGNTIYF. CDR3 sequence (DNA): TGTGCCATCAGTGAGTCGAGAGGAAACACCATATATTTT.

This chain joins TRBV24-1 and TRBJ2-5; 15 bases are a match to TRBD2. This CDR3 region has 15 residues. The V and J ends lost 5 bases and 6 bases, in that order; junction bases with no gene match: 3. Germline V gene lookup returns CDR1 KGHDR and CDR2 SFDVKD. CDR3: CATSAGTSGRQTQYF. The CDR3 bases are TGTGCCACCAGTGCCGGGACTAGCGGGAGGCAGACCCAGTACTTC.

This chain joins TRBV5-1 and TRBJ2-5; D gene ambiguous. V lost 0 bases, J lost 5 bases, and 5 bases lay in between. CDR1 is SGHRS and CDR2 is YFSETQ in the germline V gene. CDR3 size: 12 residues. CDR3 sequence reads: CASSLESETQYF. CDR3 DNA: TGCGCCAGCAGCTTGGAATCGGAGACCCAGTACTTC.

The J gene is TRBJ2-7, the V gene TRBV5-6, with 7 nucleotides matching TRBD1. V lost 4 bases, J lost 2 bases, and 6 bases stayed unmatched. The CDR3 consists of 14 residues. The germline V gene has CDR1 SGHDT and CDR2 YYEEEE. In DNA, the CDR3 is TGTGCCAGCAGCCGCCCGGGACAGCCCTACGAGCAGTACTTC. This sequence encodes CASSRPGQPYEQYF.

The genes are TRBV7-3 and TRBJ2-1, with 11 positions matching TRBD2. Germline CDR1 and CDR2: SGHTA and FQGTGA. CDR3 length equals 14 residues. V lost 5 bases and J lost 4; bases outside the gene matches: 1. CDR3 DNA sequence: TGTGCCAGCAGCAGGACTAGCGGGTACAATGAGCAGTTCTTC. Amino acids: CASSRTSGYNEQFF.

The V gene is TRBV6-2 or TRBV6-3, the J gene TRBJ1-1, with TRBD1 as a possible D gene (6 bases). This CDR3 is built from 20 residues. The germline gives CDR1 MNHEY, CDR2 SVGEGT. The V and J ends lost 4 bases and 1 base respectively, with 28 bases between them. This chain's CDR3 is CASSFIGWPPSQGSNTEAFF. In nucleotides, the CDR3 is TGTGCCAGCAGTTTCATCGGGTGGCCTCCTTCACAGGGATCGAACACTGAAGCTTTCTTT.

This chain connects TRBV7-3 to TRBJ2-5; 9 bases fit TRBD2. Germline V gene sequence: CDR1 SGHTA, CDR2 FQGTGA. The CDR3 extends over 16 amino acids. With V trimmed by 0 bases and J by 4 bases, 6 bases remained unmatched. The CDR3 nucleotides are TGTGCCAGCAGCTTAACAGGCGGGAGGGCCCTAGAGACCCAGTACTTC. Translation gives CASSLTGGRALETQYF.

This clone appeared once. The chain is built from TRBV7-3 and TRBJ2-7; D may be TRBD2 (6 bases). The CDR3 contains 17 residues. V lost 1 base to trimming and J lost 4 bases, with 20 bases between them. Per the germline V gene, CDR1 is SGHTA and CDR2 is FQGTGA. In DNA, the CDR3 is TGTGCCAGCAGCTTAATTGGAGGGGACGGAATTCCGTACGAGCAGTACTTC. This sequence encodes CASSLIGGDGIPYEQYF. Combining the CDR3 with reference TRBV7-3 and TRBJ2-7 gives the whole variable domain GAGVSQTPSNKVTEKGKYVELRCDPISGHTALYWYRQSLGQGPEFLIYFQGTGAADDSGLPNDRFFAVRPEGSVSTLKIQRTERGDSAVYLCASSLIGGDGIPYEQYFGPGTRLTVT.

The chain has TRBV20-1 and TRBJ2-1; weak D call: TRBD1 (5 bases). The CDR3 is made up of 16 amino acids. Trimming stripped 3 bases from V and 0 bases from J, with 15 bases between. In germline, CDR1 is DFQATT, CDR2 SNEGSKA (reference sequence). CDR3 sequence (DNA): TGCAGTGCTAGTAATGGGCAGGGAAGCTCCTACAATGAGCAGTTCTTC. This translates into CSASNGQGSSYNEQFF.

Points on this clone: Other DNA sequences within the sample encode an identical CDR3. The chain links TRBV9 to TRBJ1-6; 10 bases are a match to TRBD1. Germline V gene lookup returns CDR1 SGDLS and CDR2 YYNGEE. Losses at the gene ends were 2 bases for V and 10 bases for J; bases not matched to a gene: 6. This CDR3 contains 15 residues. Written as DNA, the CDR3 is TGTGCCAGCAGCGTTGGGACAGGGGCCAACTCACCCCTCCACTTT. It encodes CASSVGTGANSPLHF.

The gene calls are TRBV6-1 and TRBJ1-6; 12 bases line up with TRBD1. The length of the CDR3 is 16 residues. V was pared by 4 bases and J by 10 bases, with 8 bases of the junction left unmatched. Germline CDR1 and CDR2: MNHNS and SASEGT. Written as DNA, the CDR3 is TGTGCCAGCAGTGGTGGGACAGGGGGCGAGTGGTCACCCCTCCACTTT. It yields the protein CASSGGTGGEWSPLHF.